The 25 T cell receptor beta chains below were found in one sample sequenced in a study of blood T cells in healthy people across ages. Combining a sample-barcoded 5' primer with a J-beta primer mix, a second PCR ran for about 6 to 12 cycles. TCRdb reanalysed the 5' RACE reads using MiXCR and keeps one entry per CDR3 protein. Here the sample spans around 900,000 distinct CDR3 sequences, under 30% being singletons. The sample taken for sequencing was blood. These receptors all come from a woman older than 75 in good health.

In its sample, this clonotype was seen many times. V and J are TRBV27 and TRBJ2-7; D assignment may be TRBD1 or TRBD2 (5 bases each). Per germline, CDR1 MNHEY and CDR2 SMNVEV (reference sequence). V dropped 6 bases and J dropped 5 bases, with 11 bases sitting between them. This CDR3 is built from 12 residues. Here the CDR3 reads CASSYRGDEQYF. The CDR3 nucleotides are TGTGCCAGCAGCTATAGAGGGGACGAGCAGTACTTC.

The genes are TRBV29-1 and TRBJ2-3; D gene uncertain. The ends were cut back, 8 bases at V and 2 bases at J, with 5 bases in the middle. CDR1 is SQVTM and CDR2 is ANQGSEA in the germline V gene. This CDR3 has 10 residues. CDR3 sequence: CSTDTDTQYF. The CDR3 bases are TGCAGCACCGACACAGATACGCAGTATTTT.

This clonotype was counted a few times. A much larger clone sits a single nucleotide away, making a read error possible. This chain uses TRBV18 with TRBJ2-5; 8 bases line up with TRBD1. V was clipped by 2 bases and J by 11 bases; unmatched bases: 19. This CDR3 contains 17 residues. Germline CDR1 is KGHSH and CDR2 is LQKENI. Here the CDR3 reads CASSPGSGKGDRNEQYF. As DNA, the CDR3 is TGTGCCAGCTCACCAGGTTCGGGGAAGGGGGACAGGAATGAGCAGTACTTC.

The V call is TRBV27, the J call TRBJ1-2; 12 bases are a match to TRBD1. CDR1 is MNHEY and CDR2 is SMNVEV in the germline V gene (reference sequence). The V segment lost 6 bases and the J segment 1 base; nucleotides outside the gene matches: 6. The CDR3 contains 16 residues. Written as DNA, the CDR3 is TGTGCCAGCAGCGATCGGGACAGGGGGCGTAACTATGGCTACACCTTC. Translating it yields CASSDRDRGRNYGYTF.

In this sample, this clonotype turned up many times. V usage is TRBV7-9 and J usage is TRBJ2-7; a weak D match, TRBD2 (6 bases). The germline V and J ends were trimmed by 5 bases and 3 bases, with 11 bases remaining between them. CDR1 and CDR2 from the germline V gene are SEHNR and FQNEAQ (reference sequence). CDR3 length equals 13 residues. The CDR3 bases are TGTGCCAGCAGCGCCGGGACTTTCTACGAGCAGTACTTC. It codes for CASSAGTFYEQYF. The full variable domain, rest sourced from reference TRBV7-9 and TRBJ2-7, is DTGVSQNPRHKITKRGQNVTFRCDPISEHNRLYWYRQTLGQGPEFLTYFQNEAQLEKSRLLSDRFSAERPKGSFSTLEIQRTEQGDSAMYLCASSAGTFYEQYFGPGTRLTVT.

This clonotype was seen repeatedly, ten times or more. The chain recombines TRBV6-1 with TRBJ2-7; D gene ambiguous. Trimming removed 2 bases from V and 0 bases from J, with 20 bases in between. This CDR3 is built from 18 residues. Germline V lookup: CDR1 MNHNS, CDR2 SASEGT. The CDR3 is CASSERPANPRTSYEQYF. The CDR3 region has the DNA TGTGCCAGCAGTGAACGCCCGGCTAACCCGAGAACCTCCTACGAGCAGTACTTC.

This clonotype was counted only a few times. The chain is built from TRBV5-1 and TRBJ1-3, with 12 bases identical to TRBD1. Germline V gene sequence: CDR1 SGHRS, CDR2 YFSETQ. Unmatched junction bases numbered 4, after V lost 5 bases and J lost 4 bases. The CDR3 has 15 residues. DNA for the CDR3: TGCGCCAGCAGACCCGGGACAGGGGGCGGAAACACCATATATTTT. It codes for CASRPGTGGGNTIYF.

This clonotype was counted at least ten times. The chain carries TRBV5-5 and TRBJ2-1, with 9 nucleotides matching TRBD1. CDR3 length: 17 amino acids. CDR1 and CDR2 (germline): SGHKS, YYEKEE (reference sequence). V dropped 4 bases and J dropped 5; count of bases not matched to a gene: 13. CDR3 nucleotides: TGTGCCAGCAGCGACCCATTTAGGACAGGGGATCACAATGAGCAGTTCTTC. It is translated as CASSDPFRTGDHNEQFF.

This clonotype was recorded many times. This sequence joins TRBV20-1 and TRBJ1-6; the match to TRBD1 covers 7 bases. This CDR3 has 16 amino acids. In germline, CDR1 is DFQATT, CDR2 SNEGSKA (reference sequence). V lost 1 base to trimming and J lost 10 bases; unmatched junction nucleotides: 13. CDR3 nucleotide sequence: TGCAGTGCTAGAGTTACAGGGGATGTTTTGTCGTCACCCCTCCACTTT. It specifies CSARVTGDVLSSPLHF.

With respect to this clonotype: The junction departs from the called germline gene at one end, perhaps through a read error. This chain joins TRBV6-5 and TRBJ1-4; D ambiguous. Germline V gene sequence: CDR1 MNHEY, CDR2 SVGAGI. CDR3 size: 14 residues. The CDR3 loop reads CASSRTRSREKRFF. CDR3 bases: TGTGCCAGCAGCCGGACTCGAAGCCGAGAAAAACGGTTTTTT.

The chain has TRBV2 and TRBJ1-2; perhaps TRBD1 as D (5 bases). Trimming stripped 8 bases from V and 3 bases from J, with 10 bases between. Germline values: CDR1 SNHLY, CDR2 FYNNEI. This CDR3 region has 12 residues. CDR3 amino acids: CASRDGYYGYTF. In nucleotides, the CDR3 is TGTGCCAGCCGGGACGGATACTATGGCTACACCTTC.

This clonotype was seen many times. The chain is built from TRBV11-3 and TRBJ2-5; maybe TRBD1 (6 bases). This CDR3 contains 15 residues. Trimming pared 5 bases from V and 1 base from J, leaving 14 bases between. Germline assignment: CDR1 SGHNT and CDR2 YENEEA. The CDR3 region is CASSPGGQSQETQYF. CDR3 in DNA: TGTGCCAGCAGCCCCGGAGGACAGTCCCAAGAGACCCAGTACTTC.

The V and J genes are TRBV25-1 and TRBJ1-1; no clear D gene. The CDR3 contains 14 residues. Per germline, CDR1 MGHDK and CDR2 SYGVNS. The ends were cut back, 4 bases at V and 5 bases at J, with 14 bases in the middle. CDR3 nucleotide sequence: TGTGCCAGCAGTGGAGGAGGGTGGGATACTGAAGCTTTCTTT. Protein sequence: CASSGGGWDTEAFF.

Details on this clonotype: This may be a read error: a much more frequent sequence differs by one nucleotide. CDR3 bases: TGTGCCAGCACCAAGGGGTCAGCGTCCGGCTATGGCTACACCTTC. This gives the protein CASTKGSASGYGYTF. V and J are TRBV9 and TRBJ1-2, with a weak D call TRBD1 (5 bases). Germline V lookup: CDR1 SGDLS, CDR2 YYNGEE. CDR3 length equals 15 residues. Trimming took 6 bases from V and 4 from J, leaving 19 bases between them.

This clonotype was found a few times. J is TRBJ1-1 and V is TRBV6-2 or TRBV6-3; D gene ambiguous. V was shortened by 4 bases and J by 5 bases, with 8 bases between the two germline ends. Per germline, CDR1 MNHEY and CDR2 SVGEGT. This CDR3 is 12 amino acids long. As DNA, the CDR3 is TGTGCCAGCAGTTGGGTGGGGACTGAAGCTTTCTTT. Protein product: CASSWVGTEAFF.

This clonotype came up many times. CDR3 DNA sequence: TGTGCCAGCAGCTTAGGGACAGTCTCGAAAGAGCAGTACTTC. It is translated as CASSLGTVSKEQYF. The chain joins TRBV7-9 to TRBJ2-7; a weak D match, TRBD1 (6 bases). Per germline, CDR1 SEHNR and CDR2 FQNEAQ (reference sequence). The CDR3 spans 14 residues. Trimming left V 1 base short and J 7 bases short, with 14 bases between. Full variable domain (missing parts from reference TRBV7-9 and TRBJ2-7): DTGVSQNPRHKITKRGQNVTFRCDPISEHNRLYWYRQTLGQGPEFLTYFQNEAQLEKSRLLSDRFSAERPKGSFSTLEIQRTEQGDSAMYLCASSLGTVSKEQYFGPGTRLTVT.

This clonotype appeared many times. This rearrangement joins TRBV7-9 to TRBJ1-5; unclear D gene. This CDR3 spans 12 amino acids. Trimming left V 1 base short and J 4 bases short, with 2 bases between. Germline loops: CDR1 SEHNR, CDR2 FQNEAQ (reference sequence). The CDR3 DNA reads TGTGCCAGCAGCTTAGGAAATCAGCCCCAGCATTTT. Protein sequence: CASSLGNQPQHF. Full variable domain (remainder filled in from reference TRBV7-9 and TRBJ1-5): DTGVSQNPRHKITKRGQNVTFRCDPISEHNRLYWYRQTLGQGPEFLTYFQNEAQLEKSRLLSDRFSAERPKGSFSTLEIQRTEQGDSAMYLCASSLGNQPQHFGDGTRLSIL.

The table lists this clonotype with a few counts. The CDR3 loop is CASEGDTAYGYTF. The CDR3 nucleotides read TGTGCCAGCGAAGGGGACACAGCGTATGGCTACACCTTC. The chain joins TRBV18 to TRBJ1-2; perhaps TRBD1 as D (6 bases). Germline V gene sequence: CDR1 KGHSH, CDR2 LQKENI. This CDR3 contains 13 residues. V shed 8 bases and J shed 5 bases, with 15 bases lying between them.

The V and J genes are TRBV5-1 and TRBJ2-6; no clear D. Trimming shortened V by 7 bases and J by 0 bases, and 11 bases separated the two germline ends. The CDR3 sequence is 15 residues long. Germline V gene sequence: CDR1 SGHRS, CDR2 YFSETQ. The chain's CDR3 is CASDTHRSGANVLTF. The CDR3 coding sequence is TGCGCCAGCGATACCCACCGCTCTGGGGCCAACGTCCTGACTTTC.

The chain recombines TRBV20-1 with TRBJ1-2, with D perhaps matching TRBD1 (5 bases). Germline V gene sequence: CDR1 DFQATT, CDR2 SNEGSKA (reference sequence). Trimming removed 0 bases at V and 5 bases at J, with 16 bases between. This CDR3 has 15 residues. The CDR3 here is CSARDRVTAAYGYTF. Here the CDR3 DNA reads TGCAGTGCTAGAGATCGCGTGACAGCAGCTTATGGCTACACCTTC.

The gene calls are TRBV11-2 and TRBJ2-5, with 7 bases fitting TRBD2. The V segment lost 4 bases and the J segment 11 bases; nucleotides outside the gene matches: 19. This CDR3 is 16 amino acids long. Germline values: CDR1 SGHAT, CDR2 FQNNGV. CDR3 loop: CASSSPGGSQKNEQYF. The DNA of the CDR3 is TGTGCCAGCAGCTCCCCGGGGGGATCACAAAAGAATGAGCAGTACTTC.

A remark on this clonotype: A much larger clone is a single base away; this may be a read error. The gene calls are TRBV18 and TRBJ1-2, with D uncertain. Germline V gene sequence: CDR1 KGHSH, CDR2 LQKENI. The CDR3 runs to 12 residues. V lost 6 bases, J lost 6 bases, and 11 bases lay in between. CDR3 coding DNA: TGTGCCAGCTCGCCCAAGGCGGATGGCTACACCTTC. Translating gives CASSPKADGYTF.

This clonotype was seen repeatedly, ten times or more. CDR3 coding DNA: TGTGCCAGCAGTTACTCGATGGTAGCGGGGGGGTCCGGGGCCCAGTACTTC. Translating gives CASSYSMVAGGSGAQYF. The chain is built from TRBV6-6 and TRBJ2-5; 11 nucleotides line up with TRBD2. CDR3 length equals 17 residues. V was clipped by 0 bases and J by 9 bases; unmatched bases: 12. The germline V gene encodes CDR1 MNHNY and CDR2 SVGAGI (reference sequence).

This clonotype was detected a few times. The chain recombines TRBV20-1 with TRBJ2-3; possibly TRBD2 for D (5 bases). The V end was cut by 1 base, the J end by 6 bases, with 14 bases between. Germline CDR1 reads DFQATT; CDR2 reads SNEGSKA (reference sequence). The CDR3 is made up of 14 amino acids. The CDR3 nucleotides read TGCAGTGCTAGAGCATGGACTTTCACTGATACGCAGTATTTT. Protein sequence: CSARAWTFTDTQYF.

This clonotype came up many times. V and J are TRBV6-5 and TRBJ1-5; D is undetermined. The CDR3 consists of 13 residues. Trimming took off 5 bases at V and 6 bases at J, with 11 bases between the two ends. CDR1 MNHEY and CDR2 SVGAGI come from the germline V gene. For the CDR3, the DNA is TGTGCCAGCAGTCCCTCCAGTGGTCAGCCCCAGCATTTT. This translates into CASSPSSGQPQHF.